This TCR beta chain was retrieved from a study of tumor-infiltrating lymphocytes in primary liver carcinoma. The CDR3 totals 13 residues. Trimming took off 0 bases at V and 4 bases at J, with 9 bases between the two ends. Germline-derived CDR1 and CDR2 are SQVTM and ANQGSEA. The input was approximately 500 ng total RNA; TCR beta cDNA was made from it with a constant-region primer. A slightly modified ARM-PCR protocol with three nested multiplex PCR rounds produced these TCR beta libraries. TRBV1-TRBV30 forward primers paired with a C-beta reverse primer were used in the first two PCR rounds, which ran roughly 10 cycles each. TCRdb ran MiXCR on the multiplex PCR reads and lists one entry per CDR3 protein. This table has 95,000 to 150,000 distinct CDR3 sequences, 50% to 65% appearing once. This clonotype appeared many times. It was from about 20-30 mg of unsorted bulk tissue that RNA and DNA were co-extracted. Patients diagnosed with primary liver carcinoma received treatment through surgical resection. The study enrolled treatment-naive patients with chronic HBV infection.

The receptor's source is an older woman with primary liver carcinoma and hepatitis B virus infection. This rearrangement joins TRBV29-1 to TRBJ1-2, with no clear D. The specimen was liver tumor tissue from sampling region 1. Subset meaning: tumor region T1, superior pole. The CDR3 nucleotides read TGCAGCGTTGAAGACACAGATGGCTATGGCTACACCTTC. Protein: CSVEDTDGYGYTF.